This entry lists 3 T cell receptor beta chains sequenced from one sample in a study of T cells in Graves' hyperthyroidism and ophthalmopathy. Amplified TCR beta CDR3 regions came from RNA transcripts. TCR CDR3 underwent first-round RT-PCR with the HTBI primer set. Via MiXCR, TCRdb re-called the multiplex PCR reads, giving one row per CDR3 protein. Here the sample spans some 500,000 distinct CDR3 sequences, under 15% being singletons. The sample comprised blood. The receptor set was obtained from a woman between 18 and 29 years old with Graves' hyperthyroidism.

This clonotype came up many times. The rearrangement links TRBV7-8 to TRBJ2-5; possible D gene TRBD2, 5 bases. The CDR3 is 15 residues long. The ends were cut back, 0 bases at V and 4 bases at J, with 12 bases in the middle. From germline, CDR1 is SGHVS and CDR2 FQNEAQ. The CDR3 DNA reads TGTGCCAGCAGCTTAGCGCGGGCTAGAGGAGAGACCCAGTACTTC. Protein product: CASSLARARGETQYF.

There are many counts of this clonotype. The rearrangement links TRBV2 to TRBJ2-4; TRBD2 matches 9 bases. CDR3 length: 16 residues. J lost 1 base, V lost 6 bases, and 7 bases had no gene match. CDR1 SNHLY and CDR2 FYNNEI come from the germline V gene. In DNA, the CDR3 is TGTGCCAGCAGGACCCTAGCGGGAAGGGCCAAAAACATTCAGTACTTC. Its protein product is CASRTLAGRAKNIQYF. The full variable domain, with the rest looked up from reference TRBV2 and TRBJ2-4, is EPEVTQTPSHQVTQMGQEVILRCVPISNHLYFYWYRQILGQKVEFLVSFYNNEISEKSEIFDDQFSVERPDGSNFTLKIRSTKLEDSAMYFCASRTLAGRAKNIQYFGAGTRLSVL.

This clonotype was counted at least ten times. V usage is TRBV27 and J usage is TRBJ1-4; no clear D. CDR1 and CDR2 from the germline V gene are MNHEY and SMNVEV (reference sequence). The CDR3 runs 16 residues. V was clipped by 0 bases and J by 2 bases, with 10 bases between them. The DNA for the CDR3 is TGTGCCAGCAGTTTATCTTACAGCTACACTAATGAAAAACTGTTTTTT. The encoded protein is CASSLSYSYTNEKLFF.